Listed here are 2 T cell receptor beta chains from one sample, sequenced in a study of blood T cell repertoires in COVID-19. TCRdb's copy holds only in-frame clones and misses some; the assay was immunoSEQ multiplex PCR. Here the sample spans 150,000 to 200,000 clones, roughly 81% being singletons. Source material: peripheral blood. The receptors originated from a middle-aged woman with COVID-19, enrolled during active disease.

The sample holds one count of this clone. This chain joins TRBV29-1 and TRBJ2-3; D call uncertain. The CDR3 length is 13 residues. Trimming took off 7 bases at V and 0 bases at J, with 11 bases between the two ends. The germline gives CDR1 SQVTM, CDR2 ANQGSEA. This chain's CDR3 is CSGIKTSTDTQYF. CDR3 nucleotides: TGCAGCGGCATTAAGACTAGCACAGATACGCAGTATTTT.

In the case of this clone: Being one base from a much bigger clone, this may be a read error. V is TRBV11-2 and J is TRBJ1-6; a weak D match, TRBD1 (5 bases). Trimming shortened V by 3 bases and J by 7 bases, and 7 bases separated the two germline ends. CDR1 and CDR2 (germline): SGHAT, FQNNGV. The CDR3 is 13 amino acids. CDR3 nucleotide sequence: TGTGCCAGCAGCTTCGGGGGGAATTCACCCCTCCACTTT. This translates into CASSFGGNSPLHF.